Below, one TCR beta chain is given with its context. Its antigen is not identified. The sample is drawn from a study of T-cell memory formation after mild COVID-19. General study points: The authors left the SARS-CoV-2 specificity of second-wave clones peaking on day 37 unconfirmed. Researchers report contracting CD4+ clones mostly in CM and EM, with CD8+ clones in EMRA.

Between the trimmed V and J ends, which lost 0 bases and 5 bases, there was a span of 22 bases. The CDR3 runs to 18 residues. Germline CDR1 MNHEY, CDR2 SMNVEV (reference sequence). TCRdb passed the 5' RACE reads through MiXCR, listing each CDR3 protein once. The sample carries about 16,000 distinct CDR3 sequences, roughly 23% recorded once. V is TRBV27 and J is TRBJ2-5; no definite D call. The TCR was taken from a man aged 18 to 29 who had mild COVID-19 (a few samples of this study predate the infection). Cell type and time point are not known. The source material was PBMCs or a T cell subset sorted from them (not recorded which). The CDR3 DNA sequence: TGTGCCAGCAGTTTATCGTTAGAGTCAACGAGGATAGGGGAGACCCAGTACTTC. As protein: CASSLSLESTRIGETQYF.